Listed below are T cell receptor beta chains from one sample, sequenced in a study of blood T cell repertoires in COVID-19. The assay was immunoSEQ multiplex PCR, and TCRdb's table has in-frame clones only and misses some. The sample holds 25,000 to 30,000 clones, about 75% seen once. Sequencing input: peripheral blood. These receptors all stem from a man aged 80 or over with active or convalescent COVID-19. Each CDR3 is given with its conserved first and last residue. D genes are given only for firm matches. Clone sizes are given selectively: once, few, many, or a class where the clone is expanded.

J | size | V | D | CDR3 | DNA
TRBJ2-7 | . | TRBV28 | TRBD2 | CASSLASSGRSDEQYF | TGTGCCAGCAGTTTAGCCTCCAGCGGGAGATCGGACGAGCAGTACTTC
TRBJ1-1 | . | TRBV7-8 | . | CASSGRGNTEAFF | TGTGCCAGCAGCGGGCGGGGGAACACTGAAGCTTTCTTT
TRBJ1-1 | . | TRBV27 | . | CASSLSRGGTEAFF | TGTGCCAGCAGTTTGAGCAGGGGCGGCACTGAAGCTTTCTTT
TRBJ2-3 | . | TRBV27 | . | CASSSQGTGGDTQYF | TGTGCCAGCAGTTCCCAAGGTACCGGGGGTGATACGCAGTATTTT
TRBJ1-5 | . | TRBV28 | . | CASSSQAYQPQHF | TGTGCCAGCAGTTCTCAGGCTTATCAGCCCCAGCATTTT
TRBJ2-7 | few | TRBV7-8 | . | CASSSTRGPSYEQYF | TGTGCCAGCAGCTCTACCAGGGGTCCCTCCTACGAGCAGTACTTC
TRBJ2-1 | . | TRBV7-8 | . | CASSLVGRNEQFF | TGTGCCAGCAGCTTAGTGGGGCGGAATGAGCAGTTCTTC
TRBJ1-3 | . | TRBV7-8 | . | CASSFPSSGNTIYF | TGTGCCAGCAGCTTCCCCAGCTCTGGAAACACCATATATTTT
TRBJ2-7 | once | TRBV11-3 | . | CASSPALRDEQYF | TGTGCCAGCAGCCCCGCCCTGAGGGACGAGCAGTACTTC
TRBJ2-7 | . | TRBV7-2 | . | CASSTGGVLYEQYF | TGTGCCAGCAGCACAGGAGGGGTCCTATACGAGCAGTACTTC
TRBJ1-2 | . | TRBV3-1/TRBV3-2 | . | CASSRTAGYGYTF | TGTGCCAGCAGCCGGACTGCAGGCTATGGCTACACCTTC
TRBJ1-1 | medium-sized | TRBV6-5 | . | CASSYNMNTEAFF | TGTGCCAGCAGTTACAATATGAACACTGAAGCTTTCTTT
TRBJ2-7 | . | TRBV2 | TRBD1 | CASRGQGVSEQYF | TGTGCCAGCCGGGGACAGGGGGTATCCGAGCAGTACTTC
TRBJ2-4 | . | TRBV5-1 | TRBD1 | CASRMDRVGTKNIQYF | TGCGCCAGCAGAATGGACAGGGTCGGGACCAAAAACATTCAGTACTTC
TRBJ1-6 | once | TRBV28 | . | CASSYGGQSPLHF | TGTGCCAGCAGCTACGGGGGGCAATCACCCCTCCACTTT
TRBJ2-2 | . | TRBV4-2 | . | CASSQESVLVYTGELFF | TGTGCCAGCAGCCAAGAAAGCGTCCTTGTATACACCGGGGAGCTGTTTTTT
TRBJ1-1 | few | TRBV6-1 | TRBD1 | CASSDGTGLAAFF | TGTGCCAGCAGTGATGGGACAGGCCTCGCAGCTTTCTTT
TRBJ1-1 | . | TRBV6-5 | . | CASSYSFVRDTEAFF | TGTGCCAGCAGTTACTCGTTTGTCCGGGACACTGAAGCTTTCTTT
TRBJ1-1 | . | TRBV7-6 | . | CASSPVVGGGTEAFF | TGTGCCAGCAGCCCAGTGGTCGGGGGAGGCACTGAAGCTTTCTTT
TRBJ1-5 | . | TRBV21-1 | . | CASSTTTGTQPQHF | TGTGCCAGCAGCACCACGACAGGGACTCAGCCCCAGCATTTT
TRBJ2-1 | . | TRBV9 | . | CASSVDPLYNEQFF | TGTGCCAGCAGCGTAGATCCTCTCTACAATGAGCAGTTCTTC